These 17 T cell receptor beta chains share one sample of origin, sequenced in a study of cytomegalovirus exposure and HLA in healthy donors. The PCR used 60 Vbeta and 13 Jbeta primers. Here immunoSEQ multiplex PCR was the method, and the copy in TCRdb shows in-frame clones only, minus some. The sample lists about 180,000 clones, 80% seen once, with 1.1% to 1.5% in the top ten. Sequencing was carried out using PBMCs. These receptors were collected from a girl aged 10-17 years in good health and CMV-seropositive.

The chain uses TRBV2 and TRBJ2-5; D may be TRBD2 (6 bases). V was pared by 7 bases and J by 3 bases, with 24 bases between. Per germline, CDR1 SNHLY and CDR2 FYNNEI. This CDR3 is 17 amino acids long. CDR3 nucleotides: TGTGCCAGCAAACGCGAGCTTATTGGGTGGGAGGAAGAGACCCAGTACTTC. Encoded protein: CASKRELIGWEEETQYF.

The rearrangement uses TRBV5-1 and TRBJ1-3, with TRBD1 matching over 7 bases. The CDR3 has 14 residues. The germline V gene has CDR1 SGHRS and CDR2 YFSETQ. Trimming at V came to 6 bases and at J to 0 bases, leaving 3 bases not matched to a gene. Here the CDR3 reads CASNRGDSGNTIYF. The CDR3 DNA reads TGCGCCAGCAACAGGGGAGACTCTGGAAACACCATATATTTT.

The rearrangement links TRBV30 to TRBJ2-5; 10 positions agree with TRBD2. J lost 3 bases, V lost 0 bases, and 7 bases had no gene match. The germline V gene encodes CDR1 GTSNPN and CDR2 SVGIG (reference sequence). This CDR3 has 16 amino acids. The CDR3 is CAWSVSVSGRKETQYF. CDR3 coding DNA: TGTGCCTGGAGTGTCAGTGTTAGCGGGAGGAAAGAGACCCAGTACTTC.

This sequence joins TRBV20-1 and TRBJ2-1; D is ambiguous. V was trimmed by 6 bases and J by 2 bases, leaving 5 bases between them. Germline V gene lookup returns CDR1 DFQATT and CDR2 SNEGSKA (reference sequence). CDR3 length equals 11 residues. The CDR3: CSAPAYNEQFF. CDR3 bases: TGCAGTGCCCCGGCCTACAATGAGCAGTTCTTC.

The chain couples TRBV7-8 to TRBJ2-7; D gene uncertain. This CDR3 has 15 residues. Germline values: CDR1 SGHVS, CDR2 FQNEAQ. The germline V and J ends were trimmed by 1 base and 0 bases, with 10 bases remaining between them. The CDR3 loop is CASSLEARNSYEQYF. The CDR3, as DNA: TGTGCCAGCAGCTTAGAGGCCAGGAACTCCTACGAGCAGTACTTC. Full variable domain (rest looked up from reference TRBV7-8 and TRBJ2-7): GAGVSQSPRYKVAKRGQDVALRCDPISGHVSLFWYQQALGQGPEFLTYFQNEAQLDKSGLPSDRFFAERPEGSVSTLKIQRTQQEDSAVYLCASSLEARNSYEQYFGPGTRLTVT.

The gene calls are TRBV30 and TRBJ2-7, with D maybe TRBD2 (6 bases). This CDR3 contains 13 residues. Germline V gene sequence: CDR1 GTSNPN, CDR2 SVGIG (reference sequence). Trimming stripped 1 base from V and 2 bases from J, with 9 bases between. The CDR3 DNA sequence: TGTGCCTGGAGTGAGGACTACCCCTACGAGCAGTACTTC. This gives the protein CAWSEDYPYEQYF.

The CDR3 reads CASGALPPGLAGPHSYEQYF. The CDR3 DNA is TGTGCTAGTGGTGCCCTCCCTCCCGGACTAGCGGGACCCCACTCCTACGAGCAGTACTTC. The V call is TRBV12-5, the J call TRBJ2-7, with 12 bases aligning to TRBD2. V gave up 5 bases and J gave up 0 bases; unmatched junction bases: 17. The CDR3 contains 20 residues. Looked up from germline, CDR1 is LGHNT and CDR2 is FRNRAP.

The CDR3 is CASTRDKATEAFF. CDR3 coding DNA: TGTGCCAGCACCAGGGATAAGGCCACTGAAGCTTTCTTT. V usage is TRBV11-2 and J usage is TRBJ1-1, with D perhaps TRBD1 (5 bases). The CDR3 runs to 13 residues. V lost 7 bases, J lost 4 bases, and 13 bases lay in between. CDR1 and CDR2 from the germline V gene are SGHAT and FQNNGV.

This clone appeared once. The chain recombines TRBV15 with TRBJ2-3, with TRBD2 matching 8 bases. CDR1 and CDR2 (germline): LNHNV, YYDKDF (reference sequence). J gave up 9 bases and V 0 bases, and 5 bases lay outside the gene matches. The CDR3 consists of 14 residues. The CDR3: CATSRDRGGRTQYF. As DNA, the CDR3 is TGTGCCACCAGCAGAGATCGGGGCGGGAGGACGCAGTATTTT.

The V call is TRBV30, the J call TRBJ1-1; D is undetermined. The germline CDR1 and CDR2 sequences are GTSNPN and SVGIG (reference sequence). Trimming left V 6 bases short and J 2 bases short, with 10 bases between. The CDR3 sequence is 12 residues long. CDR3 in amino acids: CACRGLNTEAFF. CDR3 DNA sequence: TGTGCCTGCCGAGGCCTAAACACTGAAGCTTTCTTT.

This clone showed up just once. This CDR3 is CASSVLPLSSYEQYF. The CDR3 nucleotides are TGTGCCAGCAGTGTTTTGCCCCTTAGCTCCTACGAGCAGTACTTC. The chain employs TRBV27 and TRBJ2-7; D ambiguous. Germline V CDR1 and CDR2: MNHEY, SMNVEV (reference sequence). This CDR3 is built from 15 residues. Deletions cut 5 bases from V and 0 bases from J, with 14 bases between.

The rearrangement joins TRBV6-5 to TRBJ2-1; D unresolved. Germline CDR1 is MNHEY and CDR2 is SVGAGI. V dropped 4 bases and J dropped 9 bases, with 13 bases sitting between them. This CDR3 region has 13 residues. The CDR3 loop is CASSLVAGSEQFF. The CDR3, as DNA: TGTGCCAGCAGTTTAGTGGCCGGGTCTGAGCAGTTCTTC.

This rearrangement joins TRBV20-1 to TRBJ2-5; no definite D call. Trimming left V 3 bases short and J 4 bases short, with 6 bases between. The CDR3 totals 11 residues. CDR1 is DFQATT, CDR2 SNEGSKA, per germline (reference sequence). The CDR3 DNA reads as TGCAGTGCTAGGCGCGGAGAGACCCAGTACTTC. This sequence encodes CSARRGETQYF.

This rearrangement joins TRBV29-1 to TRBJ1-1; D remains unclear. V lost 8 bases and J lost 7, with 20 bases in between. This CDR3 has 13 residues. Germline assignment: CDR1 SQVTM and CDR2 ANQGSEA. This CDR3 is CSSRRPSGHEAFF. The CDR3 bases are TGCAGCTCTAGACGGCCAAGCGGTCATGAAGCTTTCTTT.

The J gene is TRBJ2-7, the V gene TRBV14; D remains ambiguous. CDR1 is SGHDN and CDR2 is FVKESK in the germline V gene. Deletions cut 1 base from V and 3 bases from J, with 28 bases between. This CDR3 is 20 amino acids long. CDR3 in amino acids: CASSQVHPAWRNLFHYEQYF. The CDR3 DNA sequence: TGTGCCAGCAGCCAAGTCCATCCCGCATGGCGGAACCTTTTCCACTACGAGCAGTACTTC.

This rearrangement joins TRBV16 to TRBJ1-4; a possible D gene is TRBD1 (6 bases). The CDR3 has 18 amino acids. V was cut by 1 base and J by 0 bases, with 15 bases left in between. Germline V gene sequence: CDR1 KGHSY, CDR2 FQNENV. In nucleotides, the CDR3 is TGTGCCAGCAGCCAATTCACTGGGGGCTTGGCAACTAATGAAAAACTGTTTTTT. Protein: CASSQFTGGLATNEKLFF.

To note about this clone: This sample includes further DNA sequences coding for the same CDR3. The J gene is TRBJ2-3, the V gene TRBV18, with no clear D. Deletions cut 3 bases from V and 3 bases from J, with 7 bases between. The CDR3 runs 13 residues. CDR1 is KGHSH, CDR2 LQKENI, per germline. CDR3 DNA sequence: TGTGCCAGCTCACCTGCGCTAACAGATACGCAGTATTTT. It is translated as CASSPALTDTQYF.